These 20 T cell receptor beta chains originate from one sample sequenced in a study of T cell responses to AZD1222 COVID-19 vaccine. Assay used: immunoSEQ multiplex PCR; TCRdb lists only in-frame clones, some missing. This repertoire shows about 130,000 clones, about nine tenths found once; its top ten account for about 4.5%. Source: peripheral blood, taken on day 0 of MenACWY control vaccination. The source of these receptors is an adult in good health.

The J gene is TRBJ2-7, the V gene TRBV7-2; tentatively, D is TRBD1 or TRBD2 (5 bases each). Looked up from germline, CDR1 is SGHTA and CDR2 is FQGNSA. Trimming left V 0 bases short and J 10 bases short, with 16 bases between. This CDR3 comprises 14 residues. For the CDR3, the DNA is TGTGCCAGCAGCTTAGCACTCATGCAGGGAGAACAGTACTTC. Protein: CASSLALMQGEQYF.

The chain employs TRBV5-5 and TRBJ2-1; the match to TRBD2 covers 11 bases. Germline assignment: CDR1 SGHKS and CDR2 YYEKEE (reference sequence). Trimming cost V 4 bases and J 10 bases; bases outside gene matches: 4. This CDR3 has 13 amino acids. CDR3 sequence (DNA): TGTGCCAGCAGCCTACTAGCGGGAGTCGAGCAGTTCTTC. Protein: CASSLLAGVEQFF. Together with reference TRBV5-5 and TRBJ2-1, the CDR3 gives the full variable domain: DAGVTQSPTHLIKTRGQQVTLRCSPISGHKSVSWYQQVLGQGPQFIFQYYEKEERGRGNFPDRFSARQFPNYSSELNVNALLLGDSALYLCASSLLAGVEQFFGPGTRLTVL.

The rearrangement joins TRBV7-9 to TRBJ2-7; D is unclear. This CDR3 region has 12 residues. The ends were cut back, 1 base at V and 7 bases at J, with 8 bases in the middle. The germline CDR1 and CDR2 sequences are SEHNR and FQNEAQ (reference sequence). In DNA, the CDR3 is TGTGCCAGCAGCTTAGTCGTAGGTGAGCAGTACTTC. Protein: CASSLVVGEQYF. The whole variable domain, filled in from reference TRBV7-9 and TRBJ2-7, reads DTGVSQNPRHKITKRGQNVTFRCDPISEHNRLYWYRQTLGQGPEFLTYFQNEAQLEKSRLLSDRFSAERPKGSFSTLEIQRTEQGDSAMYLCASSLVVGEQYFGPGTRLTVT.

The genes are TRBV29-1 and TRBJ2-2; 8 bases are shared with TRBD2. With 4 bases clipped from V and 3 bases from J, the junction kept 7 bases outside the gene matches. Per germline, CDR1 SQVTM and CDR2 ANQGSEA. This CDR3 contains 15 residues. CDR3 coding DNA: TGCAGCGTTGGGCCAGCGGGAGTGCACACCGGGGAGCTGTTTTTT. Protein product: CSVGPAGVHTGELFF.

CDR3 amino acids: CASSLGGPKNIQYF. The DNA of the CDR3 is TGTGCCAGCAGTTTAGGCGGACCGAAAAACATTCAGTACTTC. The chain carries TRBV28 and TRBJ2-4, with no clear D. The CDR3 extends over 14 amino acids. V lost 2 bases, J lost 4 bases, and 9 bases lay in between. Germline CDR1 MDHEN, CDR2 SYDVKM.

The sample holds one count of this clone. This chain joins TRBV19 and TRBJ2-1; D might be TRBD1 (6 bases). CDR3 length: 16 amino acids. CDR1 is LNHDA and CDR2 is SQIVND in the germline V gene (reference sequence). With 5 bases removed from V and 9 bases from J, the gap between germline ends came to 23 bases. The CDR3 sequence is CASSASTGTVLGEQFF. The CDR3 nucleotides read TGTGCCAGTAGTGCCAGTACAGGGACCGTTCTCGGTGAGCAGTTCTTC.

The chain carries TRBV5-1 and TRBJ2-3; 7 bases fit TRBD2. Germline values: CDR1 SGHRS, CDR2 YFSETQ. The CDR3 is 15 residues long. The V segment lost 0 bases and the J segment 2 bases; nucleotides outside the gene matches: 3. CDR3 DNA sequence: TGCGCCAGCAGCTTGGCCGGGGGGTACACAGATACGCAGTATTTT. Protein sequence: CASSLAGGYTDTQYF.

The gene calls are TRBV6-4 and TRBJ1-4; no firm D call. Germline V gene data show CDR1 as MRHNA and CDR2 as SNTAGT. The CDR3 totals 15 residues. The germline V and J ends were trimmed by 5 bases and 0 bases, with 10 bases remaining between them. CDR3: CASSTEPATNEKLFF. The CDR3 DNA sequence: TGTGCCAGCAGTACGGAACCCGCAACTAATGAAAAACTGTTTTTT.

The gene calls are TRBV9 and TRBJ1-2; 7 nucleotides agree with TRBD1. The CDR3 runs 16 residues. The V and J ends lost 3 bases and 2 bases, in that order; junction bases with no gene match: 10. Germline V gene sequence: CDR1 SGDLS, CDR2 YYNGEE. The CDR3 loop reads CASSETATGPNYGYTF. CDR3 DNA: TGTGCCAGCAGCGAGACCGCGACAGGGCCCAACTATGGCTACACCTTC.

This clone was seen only once. The CDR3 DNA sequence: TGTGCCAGCAGCTTAATACAGGGCTTATACAATGAGCAGTTCTTC. Its translation: CASSLIQGLYNEQFF. The chain uses TRBV7-2 and TRBJ2-1, with D tentatively TRBD1 (6 bases). CDR1 and CDR2 (germline): SGHTA, FQGNSA. The CDR3 is 15 residues long. With 2 bases removed from V and 4 bases from J, the gap between germline ends came to 12 bases. The whole variable domain, remainder taken from reference TRBV7-2 and TRBJ2-1, is GAGVSQSPSNKVTEKGKDVELRCDPISGHTALYWYRQSLGQGLEFLIYFQGNSAPDKSGLPSDRFSAERTGGSVSTLTIQRTQQEDSAVYLCASSLIQGLYNEQFFGPGTRLTVL.

J is TRBJ1-2 and V is TRBV24-1; 10 bases agree with TRBD1. CDR1 KGHDR and CDR2 SFDVKD come from the germline V gene. V lost 9 bases and J lost 1; bases outside the gene matches: 13. The CDR3 spans 17 residues. The CDR3 sequence is CATASRGTGAVNYGYTF. CDR3 DNA: TGTGCCACCGCCAGTCGTGGGACAGGGGCTGTTAACTATGGCTACACCTTC.

This sequence joins TRBV29-1 and TRBJ2-3, with 7 bases matching TRBD2. Germline V CDR1 and CDR2: SQVTM, ANQGSEA. The V and J ends lost 4 bases and 0 bases, in that order; junction bases with no gene match: 4. The CDR3 consists of 14 residues. CDR3 DNA: TGCAGCGTTGCAGCGGGGAGTAGCACAGATACGCAGTATTTT. It specifies CSVAAGSSTDTQYF.

The rearrangement joins TRBV19 to TRBJ1-6; a weak D match, TRBD1 (5 bases). The V end lost 5 bases, the J end lost 0 bases, and 11 bases lay between the germline ends. Germline-derived CDR1 and CDR2 are LNHDA and SQIVND (reference sequence). This CDR3 is 16 amino acids long. CDR3 residues: CASSSTGSSYNSPLHF. The DNA for the CDR3 is TGTGCCAGTAGTTCAACAGGAAGCTCCTATAATTCACCCCTCCACTTT.

Turning to this clone: The same CDR3 is also encoded by other DNA sequences in this sample. The chain joins TRBV2 to TRBJ2-3, with 11 bases aligning to TRBD1. Germline V gene lookup returns CDR1 SNHLY and CDR2 FYNNEI. The CDR3 covers 14 residues. V lost 8 bases, J lost 1 base, and 2 bases stayed unmatched. The CDR3 region has the DNA TGTGCCAGCTCGGGACAGGGGGGCACAGATACGCAGTATTTT. Amino acids: CASSGQGGTDTQYF. The variable domain in full, with the rest retrieved from reference TRBV2 and TRBJ2-3, is EPEVTQTPSHQVTQMGQEVILRCVPISNHLYFYWYRQILGQKVEFLVSFYNNEISEKSEIFDDQFSVERPDGSNFTLKIRSTKLEDSAMYFCASSGQGGTDTQYFGPGTRLTVL.

This clone appeared a single time. The J gene is TRBJ2-5, the V gene TRBV15; 8 bases match TRBD1. V dropped 1 base and J dropped 4; count of bases not matched to a gene: 5. From germline, CDR1 is LNHNV and CDR2 YYDKDF (reference sequence). This CDR3 is 15 amino acids long. The CDR3: CATSRARTGTETQYF. DNA for the CDR3: TGTGCCACCAGCAGAGCCAGGACAGGGACAGAGACCCAGTACTTC.

The chain combines TRBV5-1 with TRBJ2-2; D ambiguous. There are 13 residues in the CDR3. With 1 base removed from V and 0 bases from J, the gap between germline ends came to 1 base. CDR1 and CDR2 from the germline V gene are SGHRS and YFSETQ. The CDR3 region is CASSLTNTGELFF. CDR3 DNA: TGCGCCAGCAGCTTGACGAACACCGGGGAGCTGTTTTTT. The whole variable domain, filled in from reference TRBV5-1 and TRBJ2-2, reads KAGVTQTPRYLIKTRGQQVTLSCSPISGHRSVSWYQQTPGQGLQFLFEYFSETQRNKGNFPGRFSGRQFSNSRSEMNVSTLELGDSALYLCASSLTNTGELFFGEGSRLTVL.

The V gene is TRBV2, the J gene TRBJ1-2, with D unclear. The CDR3 is 15 residues long. Trimming cost V 3 bases and J 4 bases, with 15 bases left between them. From germline, CDR1 is SNHLY and CDR2 FYNNEI. CDR3 bases: TGTGCCAGCAGTGAGGGTGGCAGGATGGGCTATGGCTACACCTTC. Protein sequence: CASSEGGRMGYGYTF.

The V and J genes are TRBV27 and TRBJ2-1, with D possibly matching TRBD1 (5 bases). Germline V gene data show CDR1 as MNHEY and CDR2 as SMNVEV (reference sequence). CDR3 length: 13 amino acids. V was cut by 5 bases and J by 4 bases, with 9 bases left in between. The DNA of the CDR3 is TGTGCCAGCAGTAATACAGGTTACAATGAGCAGTTCTTC. It yields the protein CASSNTGYNEQFF.

This sequence joins TRBV10-3 and TRBJ2-1; TRBD2 agrees at 12 bases. Germline V lookup: CDR1 ENHRY, CDR2 SYGVKD. V dropped 6 bases and J dropped 3; count of bases not matched to a gene: 3. There are 15 residues in the CDR3. CDR3 protein: CAISTTSGGYNEQFF. CDR3 bases: TGTGCCATCAGCACGACTAGCGGGGGCTACAATGAGCAGTTCTTC.

This chain joins TRBV5-5 and TRBJ2-7, with D unresolved. Trimming shortened V by 1 base and J by 0 bases, and 11 bases separated the two germline ends. CDR1 and CDR2 (germline): SGHKS, YYEKEE (reference sequence). The CDR3 consists of 15 residues. The CDR3 loop is CASSLMPGNSYEQYF. The CDR3 DNA reads TGTGCCAGCAGCTTGATGCCGGGTAACTCCTACGAGCAGTACTTC. The entire variable domain, with the rest obtained from reference TRBV5-5 and TRBJ2-7, is as follows: DAGVTQSPTHLIKTRGQQVTLRCSPISGHKSVSWYQQVLGQGPQFIFQYYEKEERGRGNFPDRFSARQFPNYSSELNVNALLLGDSALYLCASSLMPGNSYEQYFGPGTRLTVT.